One and the same sample provided the 23 T cell receptor beta chains below, sequenced in a study of low-dose radiotherapy and immunotherapy resistance in tumors. Time point described: after trial treatment. Regarding treatment: LDRT plus nivolumab, ipilimumab, low-dose cyclophosphamide and aspirin (RACIN trial). Primers used for first-strand cDNA, a TRAV- and TRBV-specific set, covered both alpha and beta chains. The PCR that amplified TCRs ran for about 18 cycles, relying on a constant-region primer and a V-primer adapter. From the reads, TCRdb called clonotypes with MiXCR, one entry per CDR3 protein. The top ten clones hold roughly 9.4% of a sample with 40,000 or so distinct CDR3 sequences, 20% of them seen once. The input for sequencing was PBMCs, taken after low-dose radiotherapy plus immunotherapy. Every receptor here comes from a female donor with ovarian cancer.

This clonotype was counted ten times or more. The chain's CDR3 is CSASRRVFETQYF. The CDR3 nucleotides read TGCAGTGCTAGTAGGAGGGTTTTCGAGACCCAGTACTTC. The V call is TRBV20-1, the J call TRBJ2-5, with D tentatively TRBD2 (6 bases). Per the germline V gene, CDR1 is DFQATT and CDR2 is SNEGSKA (reference sequence). The V end lost 3 bases, the J end lost 5 bases, and 13 bases lay between the germline ends. The CDR3 is 13 amino acids.

As regards this clonotype: A far larger clone is only one base removed, so a read error is likely. The chain links TRBV5-8 to TRBJ2-6; the D call may be TRBD1 or TRBD2 (5 bases each). The CDR3 length is 18 residues. Germline V gene sequence: CDR1 SGHTS, CDR2 YDEGEE. The CDR3 DNA sequence: TGTGCCAGCGCGACCGGGGCAGCCCAGAGCTCTGGGGCCAACGTCCGGACTTTC. It encodes CASATGAAQSSGANVRTF.

Comment on this clonotype: A far larger clone is only one base removed, so a read error is likely. This sequence joins TRBV2 and TRBJ1-1; D perhaps matches TRBD1 (5 bases). Trimming cost V 6 bases and J 0 bases, with 17 bases left between them. Germline V lookup: CDR1 SNHLY, CDR2 FYNNEI. The CDR3 has 16 amino acids. The CDR3 region has the DNA TGTGCCAGCAGCAGAGATTGGGGCAGTTTGAACACTGAAGCTTTCTTT. Protein sequence: CASSRDWGSLNTEAFF.

At least ten counts were recorded for this clonotype. The J gene is TRBJ1-2, the V gene TRBV4-2, with D maybe TRBD1 (6 bases). CDR3 length: 15 amino acids. V was trimmed by 5 bases and J by 7 bases, leaving 20 bases between them. Germline V CDR1 and CDR2: LGHNA, YNFKEQ. The CDR3 sequence is CASSTRTESYAGYTF. Here the CDR3 DNA reads TGTGCCAGCAGCACCCGGACAGAGAGCTATGCTGGCTACACCTTC.

This sequence joins TRBV20-1 and TRBJ2-7; maybe TRBD1 (6 bases). The CDR3 is 12 amino acids. V dropped 7 bases and J dropped 5 bases, with 15 bases sitting between them. CDR1 and CDR2 from the germline V gene are DFQATT and SNEGSKA (reference sequence). CDR3: CSVRGGVDEQYF. In nucleotides, the CDR3 is TGCAGTGTCCGAGGGGGTGTGGACGAGCAGTACTTC.

This clonotype appeared many times. This chain links TRBV11-2 with TRBJ2-7, with 9 bases that match TRBD2. V dropped 0 bases and J dropped 3; count of bases not matched to a gene: 3. The CDR3 totals 15 residues. From germline, CDR1 is SGHAT and CDR2 FQNNGV. The CDR3 region has the DNA TGTGCCAGCAGCTTAGATGGGCGGGGGGGCTACGAGCAGTACTTC. Translation: CASSLDGRGGYEQYF. Looking up the rest from reference TRBV11-2 and TRBJ2-7 gives the full variable domain: EAGVAQSPRYKIIEKRQSVAFWCNPISGHATLYWYQQILGQGPKLLIQFQNNGVVDDSQLPKDRFSAERLKGVDSTLKIQPAKLEDSAVYLCASSLDGRGGYEQYFGPGTRLTVT.

With regard to this clonotype: A read error is likely here: a far larger clone is one base away. The V and J genes are TRBV2 and TRBJ2-7; unclear D gene. The CDR3 length is 15 residues. Germline-derived CDR1 and CDR2 are SNHLY and FYNNEI. The germline V and J ends were trimmed by 6 bases and 7 bases, with 22 bases remaining between them. The CDR3 protein is CASRLRPVTYNEQYF. DNA of the CDR3: TGTGCCAGCAGACTTAGACCAGTCACCTACAATGAGCAGTACTTC. Together with reference TRBV2 and TRBJ2-7, the CDR3 gives the full variable domain: EPEVTQTPSHQVTQMGQEVILRCVPISNHLYFYWYRQILGQKVEFLVSFYNNEISEKSEIFDDQFSVERPDGSNFTLKIRSTKLEDSAMYFCASRLRPVTYNEQYFGPGTRLTVT.

This clonotype was detected many times. This chain connects TRBV19 to TRBJ2-1; D ambiguous. Germline values: CDR1 LNHDA, CDR2 SQIVND (reference sequence). There are 15 residues in the CDR3. The ends were cut back, 5 bases at V and 3 bases at J, with 14 bases in the middle. DNA for the CDR3: TGTGCCAGTAGTTTGGGCGTCGGGTTCTACAATGAGCAGTTCTTC. It encodes CASSLGVGFYNEQFF. Full variable domain (remainder filled in from reference TRBV19 and TRBJ2-1): DGGITQSPKYLFRKEGQNVTLSCEQNLNHDAMYWYRQDPGQGLRLIYYSQIVNDFQKGDIAEGYSVSREKKESFPLTVTSAQKNPTAFYLCASSLGVGFYNEQFFGPGTRLTVL.

This clonotype has a count of ten or more. V usage is TRBV12-5 and J usage is TRBJ2-3, with 8 bases matching TRBD2. This CDR3 region has 14 residues. Germline V lookup: CDR1 LGHNT, CDR2 FRNRAP. V gave up 2 bases and J gave up 5 bases; unmatched junction bases: 3. Here the CDR3 reads CASGLRLAGDTQYF. The CDR3 DNA is TGTGCTAGTGGTTTGAGGCTAGCGGGAGATACGCAGTATTTT.

The table lists this clonotype with many counts. This chain joins TRBV29-1 and TRBJ2-5; D possibly corresponds to TRBD1 (5 bases). With 2 bases removed from V and 2 bases from J, the gap between germline ends came to 9 bases. The CDR3 has 13 amino acids. Germline V gene data show CDR1 as SQVTM and CDR2 as ANQGSEA. Here the CDR3 reads CSVERGKQETQYF. The CDR3, as DNA: TGCAGCGTTGAAAGGGGAAAACAAGAGACCCAGTACTTC.

On this clonotype: A far larger clone is only one base removed, so a read error is likely. The chain employs TRBV28 and TRBJ2-4; possibly TRBD1 or TRBD2 for D (6 bases each). The length of the CDR3 is 16 residues. With 3 bases removed from V and 13 bases from J, the gap between germline ends came to 25 bases. The germline gives CDR1 MDHEN, CDR2 SYDVKM. The CDR3 nucleotides read TGTGCCAGCAGTTTTCACGCCGCTAAGGGGGGAGGTGAGCAGTACTTC. Translated: CASSFHAAKGGGEQYF. Full variable domain (missing parts from reference TRBV28 and TRBJ2-4): DVKVTQSSRYLVKRTGEKVFLECVQDMDHENMFWYRQDPGLGLRLIYFSYDVKMKEKGDIPEGYSVSREKKERFSLILESASTNQTSMYLCASSFHAAKGGGEQYFGAGTRLSVL.

There are many counts of this clonotype. The genes are TRBV12-5 and TRBJ2-1; TRBD2 agrees at 13 bases. The CDR3 consists of 17 residues. J was trimmed by 7 bases and V by 1 base; bases with no gene match: 7. Germline V gives CDR1 LGHNT, CDR2 FRNRAP. CDR3 region: CASGLASLAGGPNEQFF. CDR3 DNA sequence: TGTGCTAGTGGTTTGGCCTCACTAGCGGGAGGGCCGAATGAGCAGTTCTTC.

This clonotype turned up a few times. The chain has TRBV28 and TRBJ1-2, with TRBD1 identical over 11 bases. Germline CDR1 reads MDHEN; CDR2 reads SYDVKM. Trimming cost V 4 bases and J 4 bases; bases outside gene matches: 5. CDR3 size: 15 residues. The DNA of the CDR3 is TGTGCCAGCAGTTCAAGGACAGGGGGCTTCTATGGCTACACCTTC. Translation gives CASSSRTGGFYGYTF.

This clonotype was counted at least ten times. This chain links TRBV5-4 with TRBJ1-2; D not certain. Trimming cost V 3 bases and J 8 bases, with 8 bases left between them. The CDR3 is made up of 11 amino acids. CDR1 SGHNT and CDR2 YYREEE come from the germline V gene (reference sequence). The CDR3 bases are TGTGCCAGCAGCTCGGGTGGAGGCTACACCTTC. Translated, it gives CASSSGGGYTF.

This clonotype was detected only once. A far larger clone differs by one base, so this is likely a read error. The V gene is TRBV5-8, the J gene TRBJ1-2; 8 nucleotides align to TRBD1. Looked up from germline, CDR1 is SGHTS and CDR2 is YDEGEE. CDR3 length: 13 residues. With 2 bases clipped from V and 9 bases from J, the junction kept 6 bases outside the gene matches. The CDR3 DNA follows: TGTGCCAGCAGCTTAGGACAGGGCAATAGCTACACCTTC. This gives the protein CASSLGQGNSYTF.

Concerning this clonotype: This likely came from a read error, as a far larger clone is one base away. The chain employs TRBV6-6 and TRBJ2-1, with D possibly being TRBD2 (7 bases). Between the trimmed V and J ends, which lost 7 bases and 10 bases, there was a span of 20 bases. CDR1 and CDR2 (germline): MNHNY, SVGAGI (reference sequence). The length of the CDR3 is 14 residues. The chain's CDR3 is CASTKGGTAREQFF. In nucleotides, the CDR3 is TGTGCCAGCACGAAGGGGGGGACGGCAAGGGAGCAGTTCTTC.

This chain connects TRBV20-1 to TRBJ2-7; 7 bases are shared with TRBD2. The CDR3 runs to 16 residues. Germline CDR1 reads DFQATT; CDR2 reads SNEGSKA (reference sequence). J was trimmed by 0 bases and V by 3 bases; bases with no gene match: 11. CDR3 in DNA: TGCAGTGCTAGGGGTGGCGCTAGCGGTAACTCCTACGAGCAGTACTTC. It encodes CSARGGASGNSYEQYF.

There are many counts of this clonotype. This chain uses TRBV28 with TRBJ2-2, with 12 nucleotides matching TRBD2. Losses at the gene ends were 4 bases for V and 6 bases for J; bases not matched to a gene: 9. The CDR3 consists of 17 residues. Germline CDR1 and CDR2: MDHEN and SYDVKM. CDR3 residues: CASSSLAGTSGSGELFF. The CDR3 DNA is TGTGCCAGCAGTTCCCTAGCCGGGACTAGCGGGTCCGGGGAGCTGTTTTTT.

The V and J genes are TRBV2 and TRBJ2-7; weak D call: TRBD1 (9 bases). Germline assignment: CDR1 SNHLY and CDR2 FYNNEI. V lost 7 bases, J lost 1 base, and 14 bases lay in between. This CDR3 has 14 amino acids. CDR3 in amino acids: CASTGGTGSYEQYF. The CDR3 bases are TGTGCCAGCACGGGAGGGACAGGGTCCTACGAGCAGTACTTC. Full variable domain (outside the CDR3, taken from reference TRBV2 and TRBJ2-7): EPEVTQTPSHQVTQMGQEVILRCVPISNHLYFYWYRQILGQKVEFLVSFYNNEISEKSEIFDDQFSVERPDGSNFTLKIRSTKLEDSAMYFCASTGGTGSYEQYFGPGTRLTVT.

This clonotype was observed at least ten times. The chain is built from TRBV5-1 and TRBJ2-7; 7 nucleotides line up with TRBD1. V trimming: 4 bases; J trimming: 5 bases; junction bases outside the gene matches: 9. Per germline, CDR1 SGHRS and CDR2 YFSETQ. The CDR3 has 14 residues. DNA of the CDR3: TGCGCCAGCAGCACGGGACAGAAAAGCCACGAGCAGTACTTC. It codes for CASSTGQKSHEQYF.

J is TRBJ2-7 and V is TRBV10-2, with 9 bases that match TRBD1. The ends lost 4 bases at V and 5 bases at J; junction bases unmatched: 9. Germline CDR1 is WSHSY and CDR2 is SAAADI. This CDR3 contains 15 residues. The CDR3 loop reads CASSGPGTGLHEQYF. In nucleotides, the CDR3 is TGCGCCAGCAGTGGGCCCGGGACAGGGCTCCACGAGCAGTACTTC.

CDR3 DNA: TGTGCCAGCACACGCCAGGGGGTGCGAGAGACCCAGTACTTC. Protein product: CASTRQGVRETQYF. The rearrangement joins TRBV13 to TRBJ2-5; 7 bases align to TRBD1. This CDR3 has 14 amino acids. Germline V gives CDR1 PRHDT, CDR2 FYEKMQ (reference sequence). With 7 bases clipped from V and 4 bases from J, the junction kept 9 bases outside the gene matches. The full variable domain, its missing parts supplied by reference TRBV13 and TRBJ2-5, is AAGVIQSPRHLIKEKRETATLKCYPIPRHDTVYWYQQGPGQDPQFLISFYEKMQSDKGSIPDRFSAQQFSDYHSELNMSSLELGDSALYFCASTRQGVRETQYFGPGTRLLVL.

Ten or more counts support this clonotype. The J gene is TRBJ2-1, the V gene TRBV2, with a tentative D call TRBD2 (5 bases). The CDR3 runs to 13 residues. V was cut by 3 bases and J by 12 bases, with 15 bases left in between. Germline V gene sequence: CDR1 SNHLY, CDR2 FYNNEI. In nucleotides, the CDR3 is TGTGCCAGCAGTGATGTTGTGGAGCGGAGGCAGTTCTTC. This codes for CASSDVVERRQFF.